A selection of T cell receptor beta chains follows, all from one sample in a study of T cells in Graves' hyperthyroidism and ophthalmopathy. TCRdb re-derived calls from the multiplex PCR reads in MiXCR, one entry per CDR3 protein. The data contain 540,000 or so distinct CDR3 sequences, more than 15% of them singletons. Sequenced input: blood. These receptors were taken from a woman in her thirties with Graves' hyperthyroidism. Each CDR3 is given with its conserved first and last residue. A D gene is named only where the DNA matches it firmly. The size of a clone is reported for some rows only, either as once, few or many, or as a class for expanded clones.

CDR3 protein: CASSPTGGIQTQYF; CDR3 DNA: TGTGCCAGCAGCCCAACCGGGGGCATTCAGACCCAGTACTTC; D gene: NA; V gene: TRBV9; clone size: few; J gene: TRBJ2-5
CDR3 protein: CASSLDIKLSPLHF; CDR3 DNA: TGTGCCAGCAGCTTAGACATTAAACTTTCACCCCTCCACTTT; D gene: NA; V gene: TRBV11-2; clone size: few; J gene: TRBJ1-6
CDR3 protein: CASSFDSSNQPQHF; CDR3 DNA: TGTGCCAGCAGTTTCGACAGTAGCAATCAGCCCCAGCATTTT; D gene: NA; V gene: TRBV2; clone size: many; J gene: TRBJ1-5
CDR3 protein: CASTGTELRAWYF; CDR3 DNA: TGTGCCAGCACCGGGACAGAGCTACGAGCATGGTACTTC; D gene: TRBD1; V gene: TRBV2; clone size: NA; J gene: TRBJ2-7
CDR3 protein: CASSPPGSGISKNEQFF; CDR3 DNA: TGTGCCAGCAGCCCCCCGGGTAGCGGGATTTCTAAGAATGAGCAGTTCTTC; D gene: TRBD2; V gene: TRBV14; clone size: NA; J gene: TRBJ2-1
CDR3 protein: CSVEEDRDRGVYGYTF; CDR3 DNA: TGCAGCGTTGAAGAGGACCGGGACAGGGGCGTCTATGGCTACACCTTC; D gene: TRBD1; V gene: TRBV29-1; clone size: NA; J gene: TRBJ1-2
CDR3 protein: CASSQLGQTDTQYF; CDR3 DNA: TGTGCCAGCAGCCAACTAGGTCAGACAGATACGCAGTATTTT; D gene: NA; V gene: TRBV7-6; clone size: few; J gene: TRBJ2-3
CDR3 protein: CATSEGHSDTQYF; CDR3 DNA: TGTGCCACCAGTGAGGGACACTCCGATACGCAGTATTTT; D gene: NA; V gene: TRBV24-1; clone size: NA; J gene: TRBJ2-3
CDR3 protein: CASSQGLVLETQYF; CDR3 DNA: TGTGCCAGCAGCCAGGGACTAGTTTTGGAGACCCAGTACTTC; D gene: TRBD2; V gene: TRBV14; clone size: NA; J gene: TRBJ2-5
CDR3 protein: CASSYPAGGSDTQYF; CDR3 DNA: TGTGCCAGCAGCTACCCCGCTGGCGGGAGTGATACGCAGTATTTT; D gene: TRBD2; V gene: TRBV7-3; clone size: few; J gene: TRBJ2-3
CDR3 protein: CSARSWNTEAFF; CDR3 DNA: TGCAGTGCTAGGAGCTGGAACACTGAAGCTTTCTTT; D gene: NA; V gene: TRBV20-1; clone size: many; J gene: TRBJ1-1
CDR3 protein: CASSLAGIGTGELFF; CDR3 DNA: TGTGCCAGCAGCTTAGCCGGGATTGGCACCGGGGAGCTGTTTTTT; D gene: NA; V gene: TRBV11-2; clone size: many; J gene: TRBJ2-2
CDR3 protein: CASSFPGLTYTGELFF; CDR3 DNA: TGTGCCAGCAGCTTTCCGGGACTCACATACACCGGGGAGCTGTTTTTT; D gene: NA; V gene: TRBV7-9; clone size: many; J gene: TRBJ2-2
CDR3 protein: CAILGEWSDTQYF; CDR3 DNA: TGTGCCATCTTGGGAGAGTGGTCAGATACGCAGTATTTT; D gene: NA; V gene: TRBV10-3; clone size: NA; J gene: TRBJ2-3
CDR3 protein: CASSFSGLMNTEAFF; CDR3 DNA: TGTGCCAGCAGTTTTTCGGGATTAATGAACACTGAAGCTTTCTTT; D gene: NA; V gene: TRBV28; clone size: many; J gene: TRBJ1-1
CDR3 protein: CASSPLGLAGKETQYF; CDR3 DNA: TGTGCCAGCAGCCCTCTAGGACTAGCGGGCAAAGAGACCCAGTACTTC; D gene: TRBD2; V gene: TRBV7-9; clone size: many; J gene: TRBJ2-5
CDR3 protein: CASSSGTSVAGELFF; CDR3 DNA: TGTGCCAGCAGCTCCGGGACTAGCGTCGCCGGGGAGCTGTTTTTT; D gene: TRBD2; V gene: TRBV9; clone size: few; J gene: TRBJ2-2
CDR3 protein: CASSSLRKEYF; CDR3 DNA: TGTGCCAGCAGTTCACTCAGGAAAGAGTACTTC; D gene: NA; V gene: TRBV27; clone size: NA; J gene: TRBJ2-5
CDR3 protein: CATSDSQGRYEQYF; CDR3 DNA: TGTGCCACCAGTGATTCACAGGGACGCTACGAGCAGTACTTC; D gene: NA; V gene: TRBV24-1; clone size: few; J gene: TRBJ2-7
CDR3 protein: CASSLMMRYNEQFF; CDR3 DNA: TGTGCCAGCAGCTTAATGATGCGATACAATGAGCAGTTCTTC; D gene: NA; V gene: TRBV11-2; clone size: NA; J gene: TRBJ2-1
CDR3 protein: CASRTTMNTEAFF; CDR3 DNA: TGTGCCAGCAGGACGACGATGAACACTGAAGCTTTCTTT; D gene: NA; V gene: TRBV28; clone size: many; J gene: TRBJ1-1
CDR3 protein: CSASPGTGLLEQYF; CDR3 DNA: TGCAGTGCTAGTCCCGGGACAGGGCTACTCGAGCAGTACTTC; D gene: TRBD1; V gene: TRBV20-1; clone size: many; J gene: TRBJ2-7
CDR3 protein: CAISDSFEKLFF; CDR3 DNA: TGTGCCATCAGTGACAGTTTTGAAAAACTGTTTTTT; D gene: NA; V gene: TRBV10-3; clone size: NA; J gene: TRBJ1-4
CDR3 protein: CASSQRTPEQYF; CDR3 DNA: TGTGCCAGCAGTCAACGGACGCCCGAGCAGTACTTC; D gene: NA; V gene: TRBV7-2; clone size: many; J gene: TRBJ2-7
CDR3 protein: CAWSEKSLSEELFF; CDR3 DNA: TGTGCCTGGAGTGAGAAAAGTTTGTCGGAGGAGCTGTTTTTT; D gene: NA; V gene: TRBV30; clone size: few; J gene: TRBJ2-2
CDR3 protein: CASSLWGVDIQYF; CDR3 DNA: TGCGCCAGCAGCTTGTGGGGGGTGGACATTCAGTACTTC; D gene: NA; V gene: TRBV5-1; clone size: few; J gene: TRBJ2-4
CDR3 protein: CSVTGGRTDTQYF; CDR3 DNA: TGCAGCGTGACAGGGGGTCGCACAGATACGCAGTATTTT; D gene: TRBD1; V gene: TRBV29-1; clone size: NA; J gene: TRBJ2-3
CDR3 protein: CSARGWGDTEAFF; CDR3 DNA: TGCAGTGCTAGAGGGTGGGGGGACACTGAAGCTTTCTTT; D gene: NA; V gene: TRBV20-1; clone size: many; J gene: TRBJ1-1
CDR3 protein: CAIKREQEQYF; CDR3 DNA: TGTGCCATCAAGCGGGAGCAGGAGCAGTACTTC; D gene: TRBD2; V gene: TRBV10-1; clone size: NA; J gene: TRBJ2-7
CDR3 protein: CASRERPSGSSHEQYF; CDR3 DNA: TGTGCCAGCAGAGAACGGCCTAGCGGGAGTTCCCACGAGCAGTACTTC; D gene: TRBD2; V gene: TRBV12-3/TRBV12-4; clone size: NA; J gene: TRBJ2-7
CDR3 protein: CASSPRTVNEAFF; CDR3 DNA: TGTGCCAGCTCACCGCGGACAGTTAATGAAGCTTTCTTT; D gene: NA; V gene: TRBV18; clone size: NA; J gene: TRBJ1-1
CDR3 protein: CASSPGTGRMALHF; CDR3 DNA: TGTGCCAGCAGCCCGGGGACAGGCCGGATGGCCCTCCACTTT; D gene: TRBD1; V gene: TRBV7-9; clone size: few; J gene: TRBJ1-6
CDR3 protein: CASSYGPSDQEQFF; CDR3 DNA: TGTGCCAGCAGTTACGGGCCCTCGGATCAGGAGCAGTTCTTC; D gene: NA; V gene: TRBV12-3/TRBV12-4; clone size: few; J gene: TRBJ2-1
CDR3 protein: CASSLGTSGRSADTQYF; CDR3 DNA: TGTGCCAGCAGCCTCGGGACTAGCGGGAGGTCGGCAGATACGCAGTATTTT; D gene: TRBD2; V gene: TRBV9; clone size: many; J gene: TRBJ2-3
CDR3 protein: CASSQESPPGTDTQYF; CDR3 DNA: TGCGCCAGCAGCCAAGAGAGCCCACCGGGGACAGATACGCAGTATTTT; D gene: NA; V gene: TRBV4-1; clone size: many; J gene: TRBJ2-3
CDR3 protein: CASSSTRETQYF; CDR3 DNA: TGTGCCAGCAGCTCTACCCGGGAGACCCAGTACTTC; D gene: NA; V gene: TRBV11-2; clone size: many; J gene: TRBJ2-5
CDR3 protein: CASSPGQGIQHEQYF; CDR3 DNA: TGTGCCAGTAGTCCAGGACAGGGCATTCAACACGAGCAGTACTTC; D gene: TRBD1; V gene: TRBV19; clone size: NA; J gene: TRBJ2-7